What follows is one TCR beta chain and its context. Its cognate antigen is unknown. Graft specimens yielded both intraepithelial and lamina propria lymphocytes. Clones were read by immunoSEQ multiplex PCR, and TCRdb kept only the in-frame ones, dropping some. Of roughly 3,500 clones in the sample, 79% were seen once. The CDR3 runs 15 residues. With V trimmed by 0 bases and J by 8 bases, 7 bases remained unmatched. CDR1 SGHRS and CDR2 YFSETQ come from the germline V gene. This sample is part of a study of graft-versus-host responses after intestinal transplantation. Across the study: Every recipient underwent anti-thymocyte globulin induction, then tacrolimus and steroids for around three years. Notes on the study in general: High graft-versus-host to host-versus-graft clonal ratios were found in allografts of patients who had graft-donor T cell macrochimerism. Declines in HvG clones occurring early post-transplant were associated with peak circulating GvH clone levels. Recipient marrow contained GvH clones, some of which appeared first in ileum or blood.

The source was ileum tissue, collected approximately 17 and 21 days after intestinal transplantation. The V gene is TRBV5-1, the J gene TRBJ2-1, with 8 bases lining up with TRBD1. The receptor was isolated from a human patient who received an intestinal transplant, so some T cells may come from the graft donor. The CDR3 DNA sequence: TGCGCCAGCAGCTTGGGACAGGGGATTATAGATGAGCAGTTCTTC. It is translated as CASSLGQGIIDEQFF.